Listed below are T cell receptor beta chains from one sample, sequenced in a study of T cell repertoires in cytomegalovirus infection. No antigen is known for these receptors. A single record per CDR3 protein comes from TCRdb applying MiXCR to the reads. The table shows approximately 1,000,000 distinct CDR3 sequences, with 31% occurring only once. The input for sequencing was cultured CD8+ T cells from PBMCs, taken from culture after CMV antigen stimulation. The receptors stem from a human donor in good health (CMV status not recorded). Some clones in this sample may be carry-over from other donors' samples. Each CDR3 is given with its conserved first and last residue. The order of the fields is J gene, D gene, V gene, clone size, CDR3 DNA, CDR3 protein. D genes are given only for firm matches. The listing skips clone size in some rows; elsewhere it reads once, few, many or a size class.

>TRBJ1-1|NA|TRBV12-3/TRBV12-4|NA
TGTGCCAGCATCCAGAGGTGGGGGCCTGAAGCTTTCTTT
CASIQRWGPEAFF
>TRBJ1-5|NA|TRBV5-6|NA
TGTGCCAGCAGGGACAGTAGAGATTATCAGCCCCAGCATTTT
CASRDSRDYQPQHF
>TRBJ1-2|TRBD1|TRBV7-6|NA
TGTGCCAGCAGCTTGGGGGGACAGGGTGGCTATGGCTACACCTTC
CASSLGGQGGYGYTF
>TRBJ2-1|TRBD2|TRBV5-4|once
TGTGCCAGCAGCTACGGGACTAGCCCCAATGAGCAGTTCTTC
CASSYGTSPNEQFF
>TRBJ1-2|NA|TRBV19|NA
TGTGCCAGTAGTAATGGGGATGGCTACACCTTC
CASSNGDGYTF
>TRBJ2-1|TRBD2|TRBV5-8|NA
TGTGCCAGCAGTTCCCCTGCTAGCGGGGGTTACTACAATGAGCAGTTCTTC
CASSSPASGGYYNEQFF
>TRBJ2-1|NA|TRBV7-6|few
TGTGCCAGCAGAGTCGAGCCGACAACCGACCCTTACAATGAGCAGTTCTTC
CASRVEPTTDPYNEQFF
>TRBJ1-1|NA|TRBV6-4|NA
TGTGCCAGCAGTGAGGCGGTAAACACTGAAGCTTTCTTT
CASSEAVNTEAFF
>TRBJ2-3|TRBD2|TRBV19|few
TGTGCCAGTAGTAACGACGACGGGACTAACTACGGCACAGATACGCAGTATTTT
CASSNDDGTNYGTDTQYF
>TRBJ1-5|NA|TRBV15|few
TGTGCCACCAGCAGAGGGACGGGACGGGCGTACGGCCCCAATCAGCCCCAGCATTTT
CATSRGTGRAYGPNQPQHF
>TRBJ2-5|NA|TRBV14|few
TGTGCCAGCAGCCAAGTGCCACGCCGAGAGACCCAGTACTTC
CASSQVPRRETQYF
>TRBJ2-1|NA|TRBV13|NA
TGCGCCAGCAGCCACGTTGGCCCGTCGAGCGGTATTTACAATGAGCAGTTCTTC
CASSHVGPSSGIYNEQFF
>TRBJ2-1|TRBD1|TRBV18|few
TGTGCCAGCCAAGGACAGGCAAGCTCCTACAATGAGCAGTTCTTC
CASQGQASSYNEQFF
>TRBJ2-5|NA|TRBV4-1|NA
TGCGCCAGCAGCCCAGAAGGGGGGGTAGGTCAAGAGACCCAGTACTTC
CASSPEGGVGQETQYF
>TRBJ1-5|TRBD1|TRBV19|few
TGTGCCAGTAGTATCGGGGACAGGAGTGATCAGCCCCAGCATTTT
CASSIGDRSDQPQHF
>TRBJ2-3|NA|TRBV7-2|many
TGTGCCAGCAGCCCCCTTTTAGGGGCAGATACGCAGTATTTT
CASSPLLGADTQYF
>TRBJ1-1|TRBD1|TRBV27|few
TGTGCCAGCAGCACAAGTACGACAGGGGCCACTGAAGCTTTCTTT
CASSTSTTGATEAFF
>TRBJ2-1|TRBD2|TRBV7-3|NA
TGTGCCAGCAGCTTAAACCCTCGACTAGCTTCTGCGGGCGGTGAGCAGTTCTTC
CASSLNPRLASAGGEQFF
>TRBJ1-6|NA|TRBV6-5|NA
TGTGCCAGCAGTGGACAAGGTCGGGTTTCACCCCTCCACTTT
CASSGQGRVSPLHF
>TRBJ2-2|TRBD1|TRBV10-3|few
TGTGCCATCAGAGGGGGACAGGGGATCACCGGGGAGCTGTTTTTT
CAIRGGQGITGELFF
>TRBJ2-3|NA|TRBV4-1|few
TGCGCCAGCAGCCAAAGGCGGGGCACAGATACGCAGTATTTT
CASSQRRGTDTQYF
>TRBJ1-5|TRBD1|TRBV20-1|NA
TGCAGTGCTAGAGATTCCGGGACAGGGGGTAGCAATCAGCCCCAGCATTTT
CSARDSGTGGSNQPQHF
>TRBJ1-1|NA|TRBV15|NA
TGTGCCACCAGCAGACAGCCTCAAGGAGAAGGCACTGAAGCTTTCTTT
CATSRQPQGEGTEAFF
>TRBJ2-6|NA|TRBV7-2|many
TGTGCCAGCAGCTCCCTCGATCCCGCCTCTGGGGCCAACGTCCTGACTTTC
CASSSLDPASGANVLTF
>TRBJ1-1|NA|TRBV28|few
TGTGCCAGCAATCATCAGGGTCGGGTGGTTGGTGACCCTGAAGCTTTCTTT
CASNHQGRVVGDPEAFF
>TRBJ2-7|NA|TRBV9|few
TGTGCCAGCAGCGTAAGACCGGACTCCTACGAGCAGTACTTC
CASSVRPDSYEQYF
>TRBJ1-3|NA|TRBV7-2|many
TGTGCCAGCAGCTTAGAGGGCAGCTCTGGAAACACCATATATTTT
CASSLEGSSGNTIYF
>TRBJ1-1|NA|TRBV6-2/TRBV6-3|many
TGTGCCAGCAGTTACCAATCGGACGTCACTGAAGCTTTCTTT
CASSYQSDVTEAFF
>TRBJ1-2|TRBD1|TRBV20-1|few
TGCAGTGCCGAGGAGGGGGCGACGGATTATGGCTACACCTTC
CSAEEGATDYGYTF
>TRBJ2-2|NA|TRBV6-5|NA
TGTGCCAGCAGAACCAGGGGAATCGCCGGGGAGCTGTTTTTT
CASRTRGIAGELFF
>TRBJ2-1|TRBD2|TRBV19|NA
TGTGCCAGTAGTAACCGTAGCGGGGGGGCAGAAAATGAGCAGTTCTTC
CASSNRSGGAENEQFF
>TRBJ2-5|NA|TRBV12-3/TRBV12-4|many
TGTGCCAGCAGTACCTGGACGGAACAAGAGACCCAGTACTTC
CASSTWTEQETQYF
>TRBJ2-5|TRBD2|TRBV7-2|many
TGTGCCAGCAGCCCCCGGGGAGGGGTGATGGAGACCCAGTACTTC
CASSPRGGVMETQYF
>TRBJ1-1|NA|TRBV29-1|NA
TGCAGCGTGCAGGGGACCCCCATGAACACTGAAGCTTTCTTT
CSVQGTPMNTEAFF
>TRBJ2-1|TRBD2|TRBV2|NA
TGTGCCAGCGTCGGGACTAGCGGGACTAGCTCCTACAATGAGCAGTTCTTC
CASVGTSGTSSYNEQFF
>TRBJ2-5|NA|TRBV7-9|NA
TGTGCCAGCAGCTTAGGACAGGACCTGTACCAAGAGACCCAGTACTTC
CASSLGQDLYQETQYF
>TRBJ2-3|TRBD2|TRBV7-9|NA
TGTGCCAGCAGCCCGCCTAGCGGGGGGGCCGCAGATACGCAGTATTTT
CASSPPSGGAADTQYF
>TRBJ2-1|TRBD1|TRBV7-9|medium-sized
TGTGCCAGCAGCTCGTTACAGGGGCCTCGTCTCGATGAGCAGTTCTTC
CASSSLQGPRLDEQFF
>TRBJ2-7|NA|TRBV10-3|NA
TGTGCCATCAGTGAACCAGGGATGGACGAGCAGTACTTC
CAISEPGMDEQYF
>TRBJ1-1|TRBD1|TRBV7-8|many
TGTGCCAGCAGCTCGGACAGGGGCCTTATGAACACTGAAGCTTTCTTT
CASSSDRGLMNTEAFF
>TRBJ1-2|TRBD1|TRBV6-5|few
TGTGCCAGCAGCCACTCGGGGGACAGGGCCCTAGGTGGCTACACCTTC
CASSHSGDRALGGYTF
>TRBJ2-1|TRBD2|TRBV28|few
TGTGCCAGCAGTTTGGACCCCGGGGGGTTATCCTACAATGAGCAGTTCTTC
CASSLDPGGLSYNEQFF
>TRBJ2-1|NA|TRBV12-3/TRBV12-4|NA
TGTGCCAGCAGTTTATTTACAGAGGCCAATGAGCAGTTCTTC
CASSLFTEANEQFF